One TCR beta chain is described in this entry. Its antigen is undetermined. Authors' analysis steps: Filtering differed for immunoSEQ, which gave only junction sequences without quality scores. Profiled with immunoSEQ multiplex PCR; TCRdb holds only in-frame clones, not every one. V and J calls and clone size are copied from that table; D and trimming were computed from the DNA. Altogether fewer than 3 million clones are present, 85% to 95% being singletons, with the ten largest covering approximately 0.41%. The data are from a study of shared clonotypes between healthy human individuals. In the study overall: Each donor contributed plates that comprised three CD4 naive, three CD4 memory, two CD8 naive and one CD8 memory.

Points from the study as a whole: Generation of non-shared clonotypes was less probable than generation of clonotypes shared by all four donors.

Into CD45RA+ naive and CD45RA-negative memory subsets, the CD4+ cells were split. This CDR3 contains 15 residues. Germline CDR1 is SGDLS and CDR2 is YYNGEE. Trimming stripped 0 bases from V and 4 bases from J, with 13 bases between. This chain uses TRBV9 with TRBJ1-2; no reliable D call. This clonotype was obtained from a man in his late teens or twenties in good health. Some clones in this sample may be carry-over from other donors' samples. Sequencing was done on a sample of naive CD4+ T cells from PBMCs. The sample's subset: CD45RA+ positively selected. CDR3 DNA sequence: TGTGCCAGCAGCGTAGCCCCTGGGGAGATCTATGGCTACACCTTC. This codes for CASSVAPGEIYGYTF.